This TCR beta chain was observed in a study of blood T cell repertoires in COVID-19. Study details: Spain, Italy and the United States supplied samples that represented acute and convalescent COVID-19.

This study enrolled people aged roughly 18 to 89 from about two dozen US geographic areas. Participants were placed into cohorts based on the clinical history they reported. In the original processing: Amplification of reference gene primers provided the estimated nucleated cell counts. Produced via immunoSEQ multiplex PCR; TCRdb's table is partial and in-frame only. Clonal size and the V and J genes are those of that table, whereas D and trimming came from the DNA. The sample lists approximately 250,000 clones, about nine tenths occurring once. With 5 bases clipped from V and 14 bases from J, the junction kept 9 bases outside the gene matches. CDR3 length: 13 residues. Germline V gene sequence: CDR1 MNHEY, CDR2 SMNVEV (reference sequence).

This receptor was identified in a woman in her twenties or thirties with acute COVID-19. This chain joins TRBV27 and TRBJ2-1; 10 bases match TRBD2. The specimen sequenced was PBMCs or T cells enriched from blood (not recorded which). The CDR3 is CASSLAGASAEFF. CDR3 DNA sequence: TGTGCCAGCAGTCTAGCGGGAGCTAGTGCGGAGTTCTTC.